These 16 T cell receptor beta chains originate from one sample sequenced in a study of T cells after posttransplantation cyclophosphamide. Sequencing used immunoSEQ multiplex PCR; TCRdb keeps in-frame clones, though not all of them. Observed in the sample are 12,000 or so clones, none of them singletons. Sequenced material: PBMCs. The receptor source for this set is a woman between 40 and 50 years old in good health, CMV-negative, and a related stem cell transplant donor.

At least ten counts were recorded for this clone. The rearrangement joins TRBV4-1 to TRBJ2-7; no firm D call. Trimming shortened V by 1 base and J by 4 bases, and 8 bases separated the two germline ends. CDR1 and CDR2 (germline): MGHRA, YSYEKL. The CDR3 spans 13 residues. The CDR3 DNA follows: TGCGCCAGCAGCCAAGCCCCCGGGTACGAGCAGTACTTC. Translating gives CASSQAPGYEQYF.

This clone was counted at least ten times. This chain joins TRBV5-8 and TRBJ2-1, with no clear D. Trimming took off 4 bases at V and 3 bases at J, with 14 bases between the two ends. This CDR3 spans 15 amino acids. From germline, CDR1 is SGHTS and CDR2 YDEGEE. CDR3 amino acids: CASSKTVVGYNEQFF. The CDR3 DNA sequence: TGTGCCAGCAGCAAAACAGTAGTAGGCTACAATGAGCAGTTCTTC.

This clone was counted many times. This sequence joins TRBV7-2 and TRBJ1-1; 12 bases line up with TRBD1. V was pared by 5 bases and J by 7 bases, with 8 bases of the junction left unmatched. The CDR3 sequence is 15 residues long. Germline V gene data show CDR1 as SGHTA and CDR2 as FQGNSA. In DNA, the CDR3 is TGTGCCAGCAGCAGGGACAGGGGGCTGGGTGATGAAGCTTTCTTT. Its translation is CASSRDRGLGDEAFF. Combining the CDR3 with reference TRBV7-2 and TRBJ1-1 gives the whole variable domain GAGVSQSPSNKVTEKGKDVELRCDPISGHTALYWYRQSLGQGLEFLIYFQGNSAPDKSGLPSDRFSAERTGGSVSTLTIQRTQQEDSAVYLCASSRDRGLGDEAFFGQGTRLTVV.

This clone was counted ten times or more. This chain links TRBV18 with TRBJ2-3; 11 bases are shared with TRBD2. CDR1 and CDR2 from the germline V gene are KGHSH and LQKENI. The CDR3 extends over 23 amino acids. V lost 0 bases to trimming and J lost 2 bases; unmatched junction nucleotides: 22. CDR3 sequence: CASSPPTRPPLGTSGPDTDTQYF. CDR3 bases: TGTGCCAGCTCACCACCGACAAGGCCCCCTTTAGGGACTAGCGGACCCGACACAGATACGCAGTATTTT.

This clone was picked up many times. The chain joins TRBV2 to TRBJ2-3; possibly TRBD1 for D (5 bases). This CDR3 has 16 residues. The germline CDR1 and CDR2 sequences are SNHLY and FYNNEI. V lost 7 bases to trimming and J lost 1 base, with 18 bases between them. The DNA of the CDR3 is TGTGCCAGCACCAAATACCAGGGAAAAGGCACAGATACGCAGTATTTT. It translates to CASTKYQGKGTDTQYF.

This rearrangement joins TRBV23-1 to TRBJ2-7; TRBD1 matches 9 bases. TRBV23-1 is recorded as an ORF, its role being uncertain. V dropped 7 bases and J dropped 7; count of bases not matched to a gene: 11. The CDR3 contains 14 residues. The CDR3 DNA is TGCGCCAGCATACAGGACAGGGGAGTATTAGAGCAGTACTTC. Translating gives CASIQDRGVLEQYF.

In its sample, this clone was seen many times. The chain recombines TRBV19 with TRBJ2-2, with TRBD2 identical over 10 bases. J gave up 7 bases and V 8 bases, and 13 bases lay outside the gene matches. This CDR3 has 16 amino acids. CDR1 and CDR2 from the germline V gene are LNHDA and SQIVND (reference sequence). The CDR3 is CASQRGLAGEGGELFF. The CDR3 DNA is TGTGCCAGTCAAAGGGGTCTAGCGGGAGAAGGCGGGGAGCTGTTTTTT.

This clone was counted many times. The V call is TRBV5-6, the J call TRBJ2-1; the D is unclear. Germline V gives CDR1 SGHDT, CDR2 YYEEEE. Trimming removed 4 bases from V and 10 bases from J, with 9 bases in between. The CDR3 covers 11 residues. CDR3 coding DNA: TGTGCCAGCAGCCTCGTAGGGGAGCAGTTCTTC. Translation gives CASSLVGEQFF. The variable domain in full, completed from reference TRBV5-6 and TRBJ2-1, reads DAGVTQSPTHLIKTRGQQVTLRCSPKSGHDTVSWYQQALGQGPQFIFQYYEEEERQRGNFPDRFSGHQFPNYSSELNVNALLLGDSALYLCASSLVGEQFFGPGTRLTVL.

This clone appeared many times. The V and J genes are TRBV11-2 and TRBJ2-7; possible D gene TRBD2, 6 bases. V was cut by 0 bases and J by 2 bases, with 8 bases left in between. The CDR3 sequence is 14 residues long. CDR1 SGHAT and CDR2 FQNNGV come from the germline V gene. DNA for the CDR3: TGTGCCAGCAGCTTAGAGCGGGGAACCTACGAGCAGTACTTC. Translation: CASSLERGTYEQYF.

This clone was counted many times. The chain couples TRBV19 to TRBJ2-7, with 7 nucleotides matching TRBD1. CDR1 and CDR2 (germline): LNHDA, SQIVND (reference sequence). The CDR3 has 14 amino acids. Germline trimming cut 3 bases from V and 3 bases from J; bases unmatched to any gene: 5. As DNA, the CDR3 is TGTGCCAGTAGTATTCGGGACAGAGACTACGAGCAGTACTTC. Translated, it gives CASSIRDRDYEQYF.

This clone was picked up a small number of times. CDR3 sequence (DNA): TGTGCCAGCAGCGCCTACAGGGGCTCATGGGAGACCCAGTACTTC. It encodes CASSAYRGSWETQYF. The chain combines TRBV9 with TRBJ2-5, with 7 positions matching TRBD1. The CDR3 is made up of 15 amino acids. Germline V gives CDR1 SGDLS, CDR2 YYNGEE. With 3 bases clipped from V and 5 bases from J, the junction kept 10 bases outside the gene matches.

This clone was seen a few times. The genes are TRBV9 and TRBJ2-5; 10 nucleotides line up with TRBD2. The DNA end favors TRBJ2-7, so the J call may be wrong. Germline V gene data show CDR1 as SGDLS and CDR2 as YYNGEE. This CDR3 has 15 amino acids. CDR3 residues: CASSAGLARSYEQYF. For the CDR3, the DNA is TGTGCCAGCAGCGCGGGACTAGCGCGTTCCTACGAGCAGTACTTC.

This clone has a count of ten or more. This chain connects TRBV18 to TRBJ2-3; D unresolved. CDR3 length equals 17 residues. V dropped 6 bases and J dropped 2 bases, with 21 bases sitting between them. Germline V gene data show CDR1 as KGHSH and CDR2 as LQKENI. CDR3 bases: TGTGCCAGCTCCCCTCCGGGTGAAGACTTAAACACAGATACGCAGTATTTT. It encodes CASSPPGEDLNTDTQYF. Together with reference TRBV18 and TRBJ2-3, the CDR3 gives the full variable domain: NAGVMQNPRHLVRRRGQEARLRCSPMKGHSHVYWYRQLPEEGLKFMVYLQKENIIDESGMPKERFSAEFPKEGPSILRIQQVVRGDSAAYFCASSPPGEDLNTDTQYFGPGTRLTVL.

This clone showed up many times. This chain joins TRBV19 and TRBJ1-2; possibly TRBD1 for D (5 bases). V gave up 3 bases and J gave up 4 bases, with 24 bases separating them. In germline, CDR1 is LNHDA, CDR2 SQIVND (reference sequence). The length of the CDR3 is 18 residues. CDR3 DNA sequence: TGTGCCAGTAGTATCCCCGGGGGGGAGACTCCGGTGGGCTATGGCTACACCTTC. Amino acid sequence: CASSIPGGETPVGYGYTF.

This clone was observed at least ten times. V usage is TRBV5-6 and J usage is TRBJ2-1; 7 bases align to TRBD2. CDR1 SGHDT and CDR2 YYEEEE come from the germline V gene. Trimming cost V 2 bases and J 3 bases; bases outside gene matches: 5. The CDR3 length is 15 residues. Here the CDR3 DNA reads TGTGCCAGCAGCTTCGGACTAGACTACTACAATGAGCAGTTCTTC. Protein: CASSFGLDYYNEQFF.

This clone has a count of ten or more. The chain couples TRBV5-6 to TRBJ1-4, with a weak D call TRBD1 (5 bases). The CDR3 runs 14 residues. CDR1 and CDR2 from the germline V gene are SGHDT and YYEEEE. The V gene lost 4 bases and the J gene lost 7 bases, with 14 bases spanning the gap. Here the CDR3 reads CASSEQGEGEKLFF. The CDR3 DNA reads TGTGCCAGCAGCGAGCAGGGTGAGGGTGAAAAACTGTTTTTT.